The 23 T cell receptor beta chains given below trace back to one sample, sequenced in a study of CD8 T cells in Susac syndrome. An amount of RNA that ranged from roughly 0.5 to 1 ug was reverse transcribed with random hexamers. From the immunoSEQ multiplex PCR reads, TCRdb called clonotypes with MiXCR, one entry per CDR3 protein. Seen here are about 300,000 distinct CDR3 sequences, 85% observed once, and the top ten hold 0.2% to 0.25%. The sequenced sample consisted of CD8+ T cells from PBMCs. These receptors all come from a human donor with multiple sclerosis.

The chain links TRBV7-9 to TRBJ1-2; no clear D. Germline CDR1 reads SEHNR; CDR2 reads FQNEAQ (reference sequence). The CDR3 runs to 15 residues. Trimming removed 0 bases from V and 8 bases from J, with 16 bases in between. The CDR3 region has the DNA TGTGCCAGCAGCTTAGCAGATGGGGTGTGGGAAGGCTACACCTTC. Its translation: CASSLADGVWEGYTF.

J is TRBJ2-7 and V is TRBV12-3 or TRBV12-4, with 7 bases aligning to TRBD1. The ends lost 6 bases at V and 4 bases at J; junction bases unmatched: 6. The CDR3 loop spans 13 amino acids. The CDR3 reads CASSGQVRYEQYF. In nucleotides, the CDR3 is TGTGCCAGCAGCGGACAGGTTAGGTACGAGCAGTACTTC.

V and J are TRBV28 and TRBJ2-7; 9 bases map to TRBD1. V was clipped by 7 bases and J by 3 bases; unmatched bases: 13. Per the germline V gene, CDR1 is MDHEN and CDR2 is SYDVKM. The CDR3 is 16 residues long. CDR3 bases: TGTGCCAGCACCCAGGGCTCCGGGACAGGGCTCTACGAGCAGTACTTC. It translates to CASTQGSGTGLYEQYF.

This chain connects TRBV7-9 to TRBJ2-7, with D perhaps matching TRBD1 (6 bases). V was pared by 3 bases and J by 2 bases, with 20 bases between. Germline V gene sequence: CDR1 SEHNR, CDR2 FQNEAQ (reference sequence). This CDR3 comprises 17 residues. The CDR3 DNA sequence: TGTGCCAGCAGCTTGGGGGCCGGGGACGGGGTTACCTACGAGCAGTACTTC. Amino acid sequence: CASSLGAGDGVTYEQYF.

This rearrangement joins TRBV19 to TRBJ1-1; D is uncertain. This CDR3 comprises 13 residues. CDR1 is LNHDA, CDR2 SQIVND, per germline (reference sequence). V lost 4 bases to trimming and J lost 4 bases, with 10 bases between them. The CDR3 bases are TGTGCCAGTAGTACTTATCAACGCACTGAAGCTTTCTTT. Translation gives CASSTYQRTEAFF.

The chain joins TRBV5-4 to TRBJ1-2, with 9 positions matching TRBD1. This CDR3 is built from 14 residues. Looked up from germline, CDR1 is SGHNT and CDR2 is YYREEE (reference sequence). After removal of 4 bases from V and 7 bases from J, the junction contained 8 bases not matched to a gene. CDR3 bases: TGTGCCAGCAGCGGAGGGACAGGGAAGAGTGGCTACACCTTC. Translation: CASSGGTGKSGYTF. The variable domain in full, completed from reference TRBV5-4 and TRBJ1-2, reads ETGVTQSPTHLIKTRGQQVTLRCSSQSGHNTVSWYQQALGQGPQFIFQYYREEENGRGNFPPRFSGLQFPNYSSELNVNALELDDSALYLCASSGGTGKSGYTFGSGTRLTVV.

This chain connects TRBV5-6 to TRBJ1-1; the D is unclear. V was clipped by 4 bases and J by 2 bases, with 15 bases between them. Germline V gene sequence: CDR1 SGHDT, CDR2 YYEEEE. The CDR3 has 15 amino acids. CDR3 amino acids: CASSQRWHHNTEAFF. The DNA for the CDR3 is TGTGCCAGCAGCCAACGATGGCACCATAACACTGAAGCTTTCTTT.

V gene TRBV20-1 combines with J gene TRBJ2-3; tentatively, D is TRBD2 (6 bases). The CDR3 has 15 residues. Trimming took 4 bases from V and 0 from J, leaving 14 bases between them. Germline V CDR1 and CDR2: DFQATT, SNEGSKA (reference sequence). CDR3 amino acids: CSATDYRSSTDTQYF. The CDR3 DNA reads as TGCAGTGCTACGGACTACCGCTCTAGCACAGATACGCAGTATTTT.

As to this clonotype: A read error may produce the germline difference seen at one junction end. CDR3 DNA sequence: TGTGCAAGCAGATCAAGGACTAACTATGGCTACACCTTC. Translation gives CASRSRTNYGYTF. The rearrangement uses TRBV6-5 and TRBJ1-2; no firm D call. This CDR3 has 13 amino acids. Germline V lookup: CDR1 MNHEY, CDR2 SVGAGI.

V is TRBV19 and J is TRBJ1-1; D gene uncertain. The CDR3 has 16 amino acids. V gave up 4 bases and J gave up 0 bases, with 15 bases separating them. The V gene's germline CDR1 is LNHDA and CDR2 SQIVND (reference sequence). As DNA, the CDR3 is TGTGCCAGTAGTAGATACCGCCCGGCGGTGAACACTGAAGCTTTCTTT. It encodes CASSRYRPAVNTEAFF.

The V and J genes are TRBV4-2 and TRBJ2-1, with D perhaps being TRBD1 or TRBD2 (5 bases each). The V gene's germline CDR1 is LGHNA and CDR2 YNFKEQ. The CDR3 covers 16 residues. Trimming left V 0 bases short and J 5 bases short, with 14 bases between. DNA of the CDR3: TGTGCCAGCAGCCAAGATGGGGGAGTTAGAAACAATGAGCAGTTCTTC. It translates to CASSQDGGVRNNEQFF.

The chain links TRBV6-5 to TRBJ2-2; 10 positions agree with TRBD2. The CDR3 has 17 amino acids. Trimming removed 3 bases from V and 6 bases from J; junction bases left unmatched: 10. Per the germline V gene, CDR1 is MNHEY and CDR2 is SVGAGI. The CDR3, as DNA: TGTGCCAGCAGTTATTCGCTAGCGGGAGTTGGGGCCGGGGAGCTGTTTTTT. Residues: CASSYSLAGVGAGELFF.

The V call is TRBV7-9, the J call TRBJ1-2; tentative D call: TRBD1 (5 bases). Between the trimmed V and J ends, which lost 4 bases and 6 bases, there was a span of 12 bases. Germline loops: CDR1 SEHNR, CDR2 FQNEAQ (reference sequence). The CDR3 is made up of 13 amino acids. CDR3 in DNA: TGTGCCAGCAGCTCGACAGTATTGCATGGCTACACCTTC. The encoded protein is CASSSTVLHGYTF.

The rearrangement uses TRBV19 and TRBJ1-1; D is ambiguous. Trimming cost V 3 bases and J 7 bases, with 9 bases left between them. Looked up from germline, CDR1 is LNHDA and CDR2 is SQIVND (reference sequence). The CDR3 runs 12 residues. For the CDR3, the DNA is TGTGCCAGTAGTATCACGGGCGGTGAAGCTTTCTTT. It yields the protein CASSITGGEAFF. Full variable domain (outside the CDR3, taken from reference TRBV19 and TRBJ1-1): DGGITQSPKYLFRKEGQNVTLSCEQNLNHDAMYWYRQDPGQGLRLIYYSQIVNDFQKGDIAEGYSVSREKKESFPLTVTSAQKNPTAFYLCASSITGGEAFFGQGTRLTVV.

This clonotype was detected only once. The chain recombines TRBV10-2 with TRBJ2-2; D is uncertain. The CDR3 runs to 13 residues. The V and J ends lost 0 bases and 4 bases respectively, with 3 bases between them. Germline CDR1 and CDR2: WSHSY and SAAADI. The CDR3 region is CASSESPTGELFF. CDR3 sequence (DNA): TGCGCCAGCAGTGAGTCCCCCACCGGGGAGCTGTTTTTT.

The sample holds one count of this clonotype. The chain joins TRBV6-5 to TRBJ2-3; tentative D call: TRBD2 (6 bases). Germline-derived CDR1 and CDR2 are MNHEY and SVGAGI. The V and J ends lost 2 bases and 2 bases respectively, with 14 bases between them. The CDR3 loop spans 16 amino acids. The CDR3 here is CASSYGRTGATDTQYF. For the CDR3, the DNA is TGTGCCAGCAGTTACGGTCGGACGGGAGCCACAGATACGCAGTATTTT.

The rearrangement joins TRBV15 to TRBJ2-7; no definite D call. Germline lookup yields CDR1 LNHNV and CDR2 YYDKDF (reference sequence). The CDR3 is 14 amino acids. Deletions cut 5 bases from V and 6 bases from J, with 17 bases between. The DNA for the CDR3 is TGTGCCACCAGCGTCGAAACGGTCCCGGGCGAGCAGTACTTC. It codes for CATSVETVPGEQYF.

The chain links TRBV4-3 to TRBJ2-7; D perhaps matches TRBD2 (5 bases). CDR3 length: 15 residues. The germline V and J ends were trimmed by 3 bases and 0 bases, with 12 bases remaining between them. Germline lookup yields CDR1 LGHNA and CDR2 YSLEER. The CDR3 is CASSQKLDYSYEQYF. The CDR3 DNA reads TGCGCCAGCAGCCAGAAATTAGACTACTCCTACGAGCAGTACTTC.

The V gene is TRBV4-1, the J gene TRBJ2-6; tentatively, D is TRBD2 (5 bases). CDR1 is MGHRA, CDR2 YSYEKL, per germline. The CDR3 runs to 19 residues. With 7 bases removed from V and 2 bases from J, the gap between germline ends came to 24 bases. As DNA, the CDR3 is TGCGCCAGCAACCTAGAGTCGACTCCGGGGATAACTGGGGCCAACGTCCTGACTTTC. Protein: CASNLESTPGITGANVLTF.

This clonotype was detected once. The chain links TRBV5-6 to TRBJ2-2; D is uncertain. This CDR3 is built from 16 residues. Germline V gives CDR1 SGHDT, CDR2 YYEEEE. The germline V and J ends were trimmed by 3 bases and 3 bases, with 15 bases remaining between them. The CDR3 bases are TGTGCCAGCAGCTCGTTCCCGGACGGATACACCGGGGAGCTGTTTTTT. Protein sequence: CASSSFPDGYTGELFF.

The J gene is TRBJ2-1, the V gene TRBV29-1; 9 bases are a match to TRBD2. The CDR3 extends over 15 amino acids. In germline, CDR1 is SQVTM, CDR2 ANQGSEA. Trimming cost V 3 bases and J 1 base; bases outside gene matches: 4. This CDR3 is CSVEGGRASYNEQFF. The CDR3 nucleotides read TGCAGCGTTGAGGGCGGGAGGGCATCCTACAATGAGCAGTTCTTC.

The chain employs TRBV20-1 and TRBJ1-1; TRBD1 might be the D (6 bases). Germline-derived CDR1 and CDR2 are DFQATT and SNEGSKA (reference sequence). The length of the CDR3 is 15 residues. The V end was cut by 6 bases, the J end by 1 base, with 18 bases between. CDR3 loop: CSAISPRGSNTEAFF. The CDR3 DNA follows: TGCAGTGCCATCTCCCCCAGGGGTTCGAACACTGAAGCTTTCTTT.

The CDR3 loop reads CASSLLVGGDEQFF. DNA of the CDR3: TGTGCCAGCAGCTTACTTGTCGGGGGCGATGAGCAGTTCTTC. This rearrangement joins TRBV7-6 to TRBJ2-1, with D possibly called TRBD1 or TRBD2 (6 bases each). This CDR3 comprises 14 residues. With 2 bases removed from V and 8 bases from J, the gap between germline ends came to 13 bases. Germline CDR1 SGHVS, CDR2 FNYEAQ.